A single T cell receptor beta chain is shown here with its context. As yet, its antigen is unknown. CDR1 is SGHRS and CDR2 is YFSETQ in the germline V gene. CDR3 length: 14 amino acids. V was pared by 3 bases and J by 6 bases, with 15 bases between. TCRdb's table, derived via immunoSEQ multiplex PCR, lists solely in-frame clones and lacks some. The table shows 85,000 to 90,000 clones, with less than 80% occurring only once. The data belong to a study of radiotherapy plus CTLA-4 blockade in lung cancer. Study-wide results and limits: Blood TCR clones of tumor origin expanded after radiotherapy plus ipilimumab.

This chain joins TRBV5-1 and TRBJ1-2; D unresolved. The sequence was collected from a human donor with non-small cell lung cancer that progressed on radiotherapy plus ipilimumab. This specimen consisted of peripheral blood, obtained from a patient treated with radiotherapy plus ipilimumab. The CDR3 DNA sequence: TGCGCCAGCAGCTCCCGCGGCGAGGAGAATGGCTACACCTTC. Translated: CASSSRGEENGYTF.